The subject of this entry is one T cell receptor (beta chain). The V segment lost 0 bases and the J segment 0 bases; nucleotides outside the gene matches: 9. Germline assignment: CDR1 KGHSH and CDR2 LQKENI. The CDR3 is 18 residues long. Noted time point: cycle 4 day 1 (C4D1), after five to seven weeks of nivolumab. Each patient's relapse followed autologous stem cell transplantation, and brentuximab vedotin exposure varied. The source of the sample is a study of PD-1 blockade in classical Hodgkin lymphoma. Some clones are missing from TCRdb's copy, which holds only in-frame ones; the method was immunoSEQ multiplex PCR. Among 99,000 or so clones listed, roughly nine tenths were seen once.

The V and J genes are TRBV18 and TRBJ1-1; 8 bases agree with TRBD1. The clonotype originates from a human donor with classical Hodgkin lymphoma. Material: peripheral blood mononuclear cells (PBMCs), obtained before the fourth cycle of nivolumab. CDR3 sequence: CASSPPRTGIYVNTEAFF. CDR3 nucleotides: TGTGCCAGCTCACCACCGCGGACAGGGATTTACGTGAACACTGAAGCTTTCTTT.